Shown below are 17 T cell receptor beta chains from a single sample sequenced in a study of cytomegalovirus exposure and HLA in healthy donors. Vbeta (60) and Jbeta (13) primers were used in the PCR. Clones were read by immunoSEQ multiplex PCR, and TCRdb kept only the in-frame ones, dropping some. This table has 110,000 to 150,000 clones, about three quarters appearing once. Sequences were obtained from PBMCs. These receptors originate from a male donor in good health and CMV-seronegative.

The V and J genes are TRBV9 and TRBJ1-1; possible D gene TRBD1, 5 bases. Germline lookup yields CDR1 SGDLS and CDR2 YYNGEE. The CDR3 sequence is 14 residues long. With 0 bases removed from V and 6 bases from J, the gap between germline ends came to 12 bases. The CDR3 DNA reads TGTGCCAGCAGCGTAGGTCCCAGGGAATCTGAAGCTTTCTTT. This codes for CASSVGPRESEAFF.

The CDR3 DNA is TGTGCCAGCAGCTTGCAGGCTACCAACACAGATACGCAGTATTTT. It encodes CASSLQATNTDTQYF. The rearrangement joins TRBV5-5 to TRBJ2-3; D remains ambiguous. The ends were cut back, 1 base at V and 2 bases at J, with 11 bases in the middle. The CDR3 has 15 amino acids. CDR1 is SGHKS, CDR2 YYEKEE, per germline (reference sequence).

DNA of the CDR3: TGTGCCAGCAGTTACTCCACGACAGGGGGTTATGGCTACACCTTC. Encoded protein: CASSYSTTGGYGYTF. J is TRBJ1-2 and V is TRBV6-5; 9 bases align to TRBD1. Trimming cost V 0 bases and J 5 bases; bases outside gene matches: 4. The CDR3 has 15 residues. CDR1 and CDR2 (germline): MNHEY, SVGAGI.

The chain combines TRBV18 with TRBJ2-5; 7 nucleotides line up with TRBD1. Per the germline V gene, CDR1 is KGHSH and CDR2 is LQKENI. This CDR3 comprises 14 residues. V was clipped by 1 base and J by 5 bases; unmatched bases: 4. CDR3 DNA: TGTGCCAGCTCACCACGGGGACAGATGGAGACCCAGTACTTC. It yields the protein CASSPRGQMETQYF.

The J gene is TRBJ2-7, the V gene TRBV7-6; 7 bases align to TRBD2. Germline CDR1 SGHVS, CDR2 FNYEAQ. The CDR3 length is 15 residues. V gave up 2 bases and J gave up 0 bases; unmatched junction bases: 4. This CDR3 is CASSLRGGSSYEQYF. The CDR3, as DNA: TGTGCCAGCAGCTTAAGAGGCGGGAGCTCCTACGAGCAGTACTTC.

This clone was found once. The chain links TRBV6-1 to TRBJ2-5; D is possibly TRBD2 (5 bases). The V end lost 10 bases, the J end lost 1 base, and 16 bases lay between the germline ends. Germline lookup yields CDR1 MNHNS and CDR2 SASEGT. The CDR3 loop spans 14 amino acids. CDR3 protein: CATLRPGSQETQYF. The CDR3 region has the DNA TGTGCCACCTTACGGCCGGGAAGCCAAGAGACCCAGTACTTC.

This rearrangement joins TRBV2 to TRBJ1-5; D is uncertain. The CDR3 totals 14 residues. In germline, CDR1 is SNHLY, CDR2 FYNNEI. V lost 0 bases and J lost 5, with 8 bases in between. CDR3 residues: CASSEAGRDQPQHF. In DNA, the CDR3 is TGTGCCAGCAGTGAAGCAGGGAGAGATCAGCCCCAGCATTTT.

The chain employs TRBV11-3 and TRBJ2-7; 7 bases are a match to TRBD2. V trimming: 1 base; J trimming: 2 bases; junction bases outside the gene matches: 2. CDR3 length: 14 residues. CDR1 and CDR2 from the germline V gene are SGHNT and YENEEA. CDR3 protein: CASSLGGGPYEQYF. The CDR3 bases are TGTGCCAGCAGCTTAGGGGGGGGTCCCTACGAGCAGTACTTC.

The chain links TRBV7-8 to TRBJ2-3; 10 bases fit TRBD2. The ends lost 5 bases at V and 2 bases at J; junction bases unmatched: 7. The CDR3 consists of 16 residues. Germline V gene lookup returns CDR1 SGHVS and CDR2 FQNEAQ. CDR3 DNA sequence: TGTGCCAGCAGCACGCTAAGCGGGAGGGCCACAGATACGCAGTATTTT. Its protein is CASSTLSGRATDTQYF.

The J gene is TRBJ2-1, the V gene TRBV7-9, with D possibly TRBD2 on 5 matching bases. Germline V gene data show CDR1 as SEHNR and CDR2 as FQNEAQ (reference sequence). The CDR3 totals 13 residues. V dropped 3 bases and J dropped 9 bases, with 12 bases sitting between them. The CDR3 here is CASSLREFGEQFF. The CDR3 coding sequence is TGTGCCAGCAGCTTGAGGGAGTTTGGTGAGCAGTTCTTC.

The chain carries TRBV9 and TRBJ2-3; D is unresolved. Trimming left V 1 base short and J 0 bases short, with 9 bases between. CDR1 and CDR2 (germline): SGDLS, YYNGEE. This CDR3 region has 15 residues. CDR3 residues: CASSVTGASTDTQYF. The CDR3, as DNA: TGTGCCAGCAGCGTAACCGGTGCTAGCACAGATACGCAGTATTTT.

The V and J genes are TRBV7-2 and TRBJ2-5, with 7 bases fitting TRBD2. J gave up 4 bases and V 5 bases, and 7 bases lay outside the gene matches. CDR3 length: 14 amino acids. Germline CDR1 SGHTA, CDR2 FQGNSA. The CDR3 DNA is TGTGCCAGCAGCGCGCGGGGGAGTCGAGAGACCCAGTACTTC. Its translation is CASSARGSRETQYF.

The J gene is TRBJ1-5, the V gene TRBV6-5; the D is unclear. The CDR3 extends over 13 amino acids. V shed 4 bases and J shed 5 bases, with 9 bases lying between them. CDR1 is MNHEY and CDR2 is SVGAGI in the germline V gene. CDR3 bases: TGTGCCAGCAGTTCCACTTCCGATCAGCCCCAGCATTTT. Residues: CASSSTSDQPQHF.

As regards this clone: The sample holds other DNA sequences that translate to the same CDR3. The gene calls are TRBV28 and TRBJ1-5; D is perhaps TRBD1 (5 bases). CDR1 is MDHEN, CDR2 SYDVKM, per germline. Trimming took 7 bases from V and 0 from J, leaving 16 bases between them. The CDR3 runs to 16 residues. In nucleotides, the CDR3 is TGTGCCAGCAATTCCCTCTTAGGGGTTAGCAATCAGCCCCAGCATTTT. This codes for CASNSLLGVSNQPQHF.

This chain links TRBV5-5 with TRBJ2-2, with 10 bases fitting TRBD1. The germline V gene encodes CDR1 SGHKS and CDR2 YYEKEE (reference sequence). The CDR3 runs to 18 residues. Trimming removed 4 bases from V and 2 bases from J; junction bases left unmatched: 11. CDR3 coding DNA: TGTGCCAGCAGCACACGGACAGGGGGAAATATAAACACCGGGGAGCTGTTTTTT. Translated, it gives CASSTRTGGNINTGELFF.

There are a few counts of this clone. V usage is TRBV2 and J usage is TRBJ2-1, with 11 bases aligning to TRBD2. The germline CDR1 and CDR2 sequences are SNHLY and FYNNEI. Trimming at V came to 7 bases and at J to 0 bases, leaving 8 bases not matched to a gene. The CDR3 totals 17 residues. CDR3 nucleotides: TGTGCCAGCAAGAGGGGACTAGCGGACCCCTCCTACAATGAGCAGTTCTTC. Translating it yields CASKRGLADPSYNEQFF.

This clone was detected a few times. The gene calls are TRBV5-1 and TRBJ1-1; 7 nucleotides align to TRBD1. The CDR3 is 15 residues long. Unmatched junction bases numbered 10, after V lost 2 bases and J lost 6 bases. Germline V lookup: CDR1 SGHRS, CDR2 YFSETQ. The CDR3 is CASSFMTGINAEAFF. CDR3 nucleotides: TGCGCCAGCAGCTTTATGACAGGGATTAATGCTGAAGCTTTCTTT. Filled out from reference TRBV5-1 and TRBJ1-1, the complete variable domain reads KAGVTQTPRYLIKTRGQQVTLSCSPISGHRSVSWYQQTPGQGLQFLFEYFSETQRNKGNFPGRFSGRQFSNSRSEMNVSTLELGDSALYLCASSFMTGINAEAFFGQGTRLTVV.